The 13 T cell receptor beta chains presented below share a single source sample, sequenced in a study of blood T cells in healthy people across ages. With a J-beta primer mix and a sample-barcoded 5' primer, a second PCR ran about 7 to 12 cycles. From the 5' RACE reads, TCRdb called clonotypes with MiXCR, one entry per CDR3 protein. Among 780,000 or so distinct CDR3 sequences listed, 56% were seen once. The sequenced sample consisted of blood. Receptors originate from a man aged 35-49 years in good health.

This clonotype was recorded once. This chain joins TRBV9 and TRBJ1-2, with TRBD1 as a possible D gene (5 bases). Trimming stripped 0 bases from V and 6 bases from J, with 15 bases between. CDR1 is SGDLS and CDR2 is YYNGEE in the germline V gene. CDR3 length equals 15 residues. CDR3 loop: CASSVALTVGHGYTF. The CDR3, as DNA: TGTGCCAGCAGCGTAGCCCTGACAGTCGGCCATGGCTACACCTTC. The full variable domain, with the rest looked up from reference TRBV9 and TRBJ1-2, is DSGVTQTPKHLITATGQRVTLRCSPRSGDLSVYWYQQSLDQGLQFLIQYYNGEERAKGNILERFSAQQFPDLHSELNLSSLELGDSALYFCASSVALTVGHGYTFGSGTRLTVV.

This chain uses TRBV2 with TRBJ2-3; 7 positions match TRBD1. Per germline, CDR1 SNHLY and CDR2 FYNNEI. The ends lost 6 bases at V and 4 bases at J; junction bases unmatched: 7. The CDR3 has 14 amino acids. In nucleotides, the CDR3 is TGTGCCAGCAGGCCGTCGACAGGGTCAGATACGCAGTATTTT. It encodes CASRPSTGSDTQYF.

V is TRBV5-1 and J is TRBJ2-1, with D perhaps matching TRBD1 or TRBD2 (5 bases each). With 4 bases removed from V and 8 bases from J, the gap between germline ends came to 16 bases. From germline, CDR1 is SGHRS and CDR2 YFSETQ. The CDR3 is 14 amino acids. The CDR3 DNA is TGCGCCAGCAGCGGGGACCTTTACGCCGATGAGCAGTTCTTC. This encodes CASSGDLYADEQFF.

The CDR3 region is CASSRTLEQYF. The DNA of the CDR3 is TGTGCCAGCAGTAGAACGCTCGAGCAGTACTTC. V is TRBV12-3 or TRBV12-4 and J is TRBJ2-5; no clear D. The DNA matches TRBJ2-7 better at its end, which makes the J call doubtful. The CDR3 is 11 amino acids.

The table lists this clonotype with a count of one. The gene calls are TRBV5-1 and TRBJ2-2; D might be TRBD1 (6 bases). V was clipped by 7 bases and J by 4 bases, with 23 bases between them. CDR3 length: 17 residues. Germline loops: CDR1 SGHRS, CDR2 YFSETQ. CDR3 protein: CASYYTPGHPTTGELFF. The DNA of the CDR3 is TGCGCCAGCTACTATACTCCGGGACACCCTACCACCGGGGAGCTGTTTTTT. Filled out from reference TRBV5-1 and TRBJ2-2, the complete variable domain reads KAGVTQTPRYLIKTRGQQVTLSCSPISGHRSVSWYQQTPGQGLQFLFEYFSETQRNKGNFPGRFSGRQFSNSRSEMNVSTLELGDSALYLCASYYTPGHPTTGELFFGEGSRLTVL.

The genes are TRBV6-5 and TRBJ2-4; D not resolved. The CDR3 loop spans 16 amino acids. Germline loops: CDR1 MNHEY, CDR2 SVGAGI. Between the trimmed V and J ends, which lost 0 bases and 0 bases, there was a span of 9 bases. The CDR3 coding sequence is TGTGCCAGCAGTTACTCTTTCAACCAAGCCAAAAACATTCAGTACTTC. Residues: CASSYSFNQAKNIQYF.

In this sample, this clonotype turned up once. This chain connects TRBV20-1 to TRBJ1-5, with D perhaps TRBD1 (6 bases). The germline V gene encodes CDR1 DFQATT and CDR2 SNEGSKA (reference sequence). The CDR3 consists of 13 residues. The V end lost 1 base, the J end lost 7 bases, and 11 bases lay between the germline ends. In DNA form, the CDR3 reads TGCAGTGCTAGAGCTCAGGGGAACCAGCCCCAGCATTTT. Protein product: CSARAQGNQPQHF.

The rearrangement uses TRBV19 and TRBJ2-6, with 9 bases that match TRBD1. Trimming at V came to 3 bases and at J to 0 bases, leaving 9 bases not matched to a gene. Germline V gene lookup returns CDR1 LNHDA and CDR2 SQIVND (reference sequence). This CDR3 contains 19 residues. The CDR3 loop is CASSIGYRGRISGANVLTF. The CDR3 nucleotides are TGTGCCAGTAGTATTGGGTACAGGGGGCGGATCTCTGGGGCCAACGTCCTGACTTTC.

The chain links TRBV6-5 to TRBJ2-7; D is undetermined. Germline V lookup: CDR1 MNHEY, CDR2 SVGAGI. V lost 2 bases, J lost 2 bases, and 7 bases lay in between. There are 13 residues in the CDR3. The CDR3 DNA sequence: TGTGCCAGCAGTTACGGGCGGCCCTACGAGCAGTACTTC. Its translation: CASSYGRPYEQYF.

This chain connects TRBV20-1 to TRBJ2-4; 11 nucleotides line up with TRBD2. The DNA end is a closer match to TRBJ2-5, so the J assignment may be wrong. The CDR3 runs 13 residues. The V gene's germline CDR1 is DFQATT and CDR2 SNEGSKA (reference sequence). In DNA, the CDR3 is TGCAGTACAGGAGGGACTAGCGGCGAGACCCAGTACTTC. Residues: CSTGGTSGETQYF.

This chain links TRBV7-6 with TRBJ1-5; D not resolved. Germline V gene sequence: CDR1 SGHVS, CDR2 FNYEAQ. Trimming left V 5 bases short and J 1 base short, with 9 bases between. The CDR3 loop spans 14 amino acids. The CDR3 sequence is CASSGYSSNQPQHF. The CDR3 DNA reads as TGTGCCAGCAGCGGGTACTCAAGCAATCAGCCCCAGCATTTT.

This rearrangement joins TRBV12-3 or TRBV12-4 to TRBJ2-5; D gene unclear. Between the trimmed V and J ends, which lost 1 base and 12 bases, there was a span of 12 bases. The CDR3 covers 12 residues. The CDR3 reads CASSLEGQPKYF. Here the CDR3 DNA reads TGTGCCAGCAGTTTAGAAGGTCAGCCAAAGTACTTC.

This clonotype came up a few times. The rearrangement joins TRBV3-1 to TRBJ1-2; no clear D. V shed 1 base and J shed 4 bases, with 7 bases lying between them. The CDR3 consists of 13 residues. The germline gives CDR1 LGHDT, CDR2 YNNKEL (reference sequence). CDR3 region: CASSQGAAYGYTF. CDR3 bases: TGTGCCAGCAGCCAAGGGGCGGCCTATGGCTACACCTTC.